This is a list of T cell receptor beta chains from one sample in a study of blood T cell repertoires in COVID-19. Here immunoSEQ multiplex PCR was the method, and the copy in TCRdb shows in-frame clones only, minus some. The sample comprises 210,000 or so clones, 78% of which are singletons, and about 3% rests with the top ten. Material: peripheral blood. All receptors derive from a woman aged 80 or over with active or convalescent COVID-19. CDR3s include the opening cysteine and the closing phenylalanine or tryptophan. Each record gives: J gene, D gene, clone size, V gene, CDR3 protein, CDR3 DNA. The D gene is left open where the match is weak. Clone size appears in some rows only: once, few, many, or a class for an expanded clone.

>TRBJ2-3|TRBD2|-|TRBV7-2
CASSTRTRADTQYF
TGTGCCAGCAGCACCCGGACTAGAGCAGATACGCAGTATTTT
>TRBJ1-2|-|-|TRBV27
CARNQRPANYGYTF
TGTGCCAGGAATCAGAGGCCCGCTAACTATGGCTACACCTTC
>TRBJ2-3|-|-|TRBV5-4
CASSSRGTDTQYF
TGTGCCAGCAGCTCCCGCGGCACAGATACGCAGTATTTT
>TRBJ2-7|TRBD1|-|TRBV29-1
CSARGTGYSYEQYF
TGCAGCGCCCGCGGGACAGGCTACTCCTACGAGCAGTACTTC
>TRBJ2-1|TRBD2|few|TRBV4-2
CASSQDWLAGGPNEQFF
TGTGCCAGCAGCCAAGATTGGCTAGCGGGGGGGCCCAATGAGCAGTTCTTC
>TRBJ1-2|-|-|TRBV2
CASRPGENYGYTF
TGTGCCAGCAGGCCAGGGGAGAACTATGGCTACACCTTC
>TRBJ1-4|-|once|TRBV4-2
CASSQDRRGKLFF
TGTGCCAGCAGCCAAGATCGGAGGGGTAAACTGTTTTTT
>TRBJ1-6|-|-|TRBV7-2
CASSLVGGADSPLHF
TGTGCCAGCAGCTTAGTCGGCGGGGCTGATTCACCCCTCCACTTT
>TRBJ1-2|-|-|TRBV24-1
CATSARQNYGYTF
TGTGCCACCAGTGCCAGGCAGAACTATGGCTACACCTTC
>TRBJ2-1|-|-|TRBV11-2
CASSPLARVNEQFF
TGTGCCAGCAGCCCTCTAGCGCGGGTCAATGAGCAGTTCTTC
>TRBJ1-1|-|-|TRBV5-1
CASSSRDTPMNTEAFF
TGCGCCAGCAGCTCCCGGGACACGCCGATGAACACTGAAGCTTTCTTT
>TRBJ1-2|-|-|TRBV28
CASSLEGGYGYTF
TGTGCCAGCAGTTTAGAGGGAGGCTATGGCTACACCTTC
>TRBJ2-7|TRBD1|-|TRBV24-1
CATSGRRQGAYEQYF
TGTGCCACCAGTGGAAGGCGGCAGGGGGCCTACGAGCAGTACTTC
>TRBJ2-1|TRBD2|-|TRBV27
CASSFLPGGPVEQFF
TGTGCCAGCAGTTTTCTCCCGGGGGGGCCTGTTGAGCAGTTCTTC
>TRBJ2-7|TRBD1|few|TRBV27
CASRGTGPYEQYF
TGTGCCAGCAGGGGGACAGGGCCCTACGAGCAGTACTTC
>TRBJ2-5|TRBD2|few|TRBV6-6
CASARGALENQYF
TGTGCCAGCGCGCGGGGGGCCCTAGAAAACCAGTACTTC
>TRBJ2-1|-|-|TRBV18
CASSPRGGGDEQFF
TGTGCCAGCTCCCCCCGAGGAGGGGGCGATGAGCAGTTCTTC